What follows are 25 T cell receptor beta chains derived from one specimen sequenced in a study of T-cell memory formation after mild COVID-19. TCRdb recomputed calls from the 5' RACE reads with MiXCR, one row per CDR3 protein. The sample yields 90,000 to 120,000 distinct CDR3 sequences, under 15% seen once. Sequenced material: PBMCs or a T cell subset sorted from them (not recorded which). The receptors stem from a man younger than 30 who had mild COVID-19 (a few samples of this study predate the infection). Cell type and time point are not known.

This clonotype has a handful of counts. V and J are TRBV4-1 and TRBJ2-2; 7 bases are shared with TRBD1. Per germline, CDR1 MGHRA and CDR2 YSYEKL. The V and J ends lost 0 bases and 5 bases, in that order; junction bases with no gene match: 12. The CDR3 has 18 residues. The CDR3 nucleotides are TGCGCCAGCAGCCAAGACCCCCTAGGGGGCGGTAGGACCGGGGAGCTGTTTTTT. This sequence encodes CASSQDPLGGGRTGELFF.

This clonotype was seen more than once but under ten times. This chain connects TRBV6-1 to TRBJ2-5; 11 bases line up with TRBD2. Germline V lookup: CDR1 MNHNS, CDR2 SASEGT. Trimming cost V 6 bases and J 4 bases; bases outside gene matches: 7. The CDR3 sequence is 15 residues long. CDR3 nucleotides: TGTGCCAGCAGGACTAGCGGGGACCAAGGAGAGACCCAGTACTTC. Its protein is CASRTSGDQGETQYF.

This rearrangement joins TRBV4-1 to TRBJ2-2; the match to TRBD2 covers 8 bases. CDR3 length: 16 amino acids. CDR1 is MGHRA, CDR2 YSYEKL, per germline. V was pared by 8 bases and J by 8 bases, with 16 bases of the junction left unmatched. The CDR3 region is CASLSSASGGGGELFF. In DNA form, the CDR3 reads TGCGCCAGCCTATCGTCGGCGAGCGGGGGCGGGGGGGAGCTGTTTTTT.

The rearrangement links TRBV7-9 to TRBJ1-1; D possibly corresponds to TRBD1 (5 bases). Germline CDR1 and CDR2: SEHNR and FQNEAQ (reference sequence). V was clipped by 5 bases and J by 10 bases, with 17 bases between them. This CDR3 has 13 residues. CDR3 sequence reads: CASSLGDPLRAFF. The DNA of the CDR3 is TGTGCCAGCAGCCTGGGGGACCCCTTAAGAGCTTTCTTT.

This clonotype was counted once. The chain couples TRBV9 to TRBJ1-1, with D possibly being TRBD1 (5 bases). The germline CDR1 and CDR2 sequences are SGDLS and YYNGEE. The CDR3 length is 13 residues. Trimming shortened V by 1 base and J by 8 bases, and 12 bases separated the two germline ends. CDR3 sequence: CASSVQGPGEAFF. The CDR3 DNA is TGTGCCAGCAGCGTACAGGGACCTGGGGAAGCTTTCTTT.

This clonotype has just a few counts. The chain has TRBV10-3 and TRBJ2-6; D may be TRBD1 (6 bases). The germline gives CDR1 ENHRY, CDR2 SYGVKD. There are 16 residues in the CDR3. V lost 10 bases and J lost 4, with 20 bases in between. DNA for the CDR3: TGTGCCACGCTGACACCCCAGGGGCAGGGGGCCAACGTCCTGACTTTC. Its protein is CATLTPQGQGANVLTF.

The sample holds a few counts of this clonotype. The V and J genes are TRBV7-9 and TRBJ2-3, with D perhaps given as TRBD1 or TRBD2 (5 bases each). This CDR3 is 15 amino acids long. The V gene lost 0 bases and the J gene lost 1 base, with 8 bases spanning the gap. From germline, CDR1 is SEHNR and CDR2 FQNEAQ (reference sequence). The CDR3 DNA follows: TGTGCCAGCAGCTTAGCTTGGGACGGCACAGATACGCAGTATTTT. It translates to CASSLAWDGTDTQYF.

The table lists this clonotype with many counts. This chain joins TRBV7-9 and TRBJ2-1; D possibly corresponds to TRBD1 (5 bases). The CDR3 contains 12 residues. The germline V gene has CDR1 SEHNR and CDR2 FQNEAQ (reference sequence). The V and J ends lost 5 bases and 10 bases respectively, with 12 bases between them. CDR3 bases: TGTGCCAGCAGCCAGGGTTTGGGAGAGCAGTTCTTC. This sequence encodes CASSQGLGEQFF.

Only a few counts were recorded for this clonotype. The chain employs TRBV15 and TRBJ1-5; D gene ambiguous. CDR3 length: 19 residues. CDR1 and CDR2 (germline): LNHNV, YYDKDF (reference sequence). V was trimmed by 4 bases and J by 5 bases, leaving 27 bases between them. DNA for the CDR3: TGTGCCACCAGCATCGTCCAAGGACGGATATCACTAGGCTATCAGCCCCAGCATTTT. It yields the protein CATSIVQGRISLGYQPQHF.

This clonotype was detected many times. The chain carries TRBV9 and TRBJ2-2, with D possibly TRBD2 on 5 matching bases. The CDR3 extends over 13 amino acids. Trimming removed 4 bases at V and 5 bases at J, with 9 bases between. Per germline, CDR1 SGDLS and CDR2 YYNGEE. The CDR3 loop reads CASSPSGTGELFF. DNA for the CDR3: TGTGCCAGCAGCCCCTCGGGGACCGGGGAGCTGTTTTTT.

This clonotype was observed a few times. This chain links TRBV12-3 or TRBV12-4 with TRBJ2-5; either TRBD1 or TRBD2 may supply D (6 bases each). The V end was cut by 1 base, the J end by 4 bases, with 22 bases between. This CDR3 is 18 amino acids long. This CDR3 reads CASSLGPGEDEGSETQYF. The CDR3, as DNA: TGTGCCAGCAGTTTAGGTCCAGGGGAGGATGAGGGTTCAGAGACCCAGTACTTC.

Note on this clonotype: One end of the junction fails to match germline, which may point to a read error. The chain recombines TRBV7-9 with TRBJ1-3; D gene uncertain. CDR1 is SEHNR and CDR2 is FQNEAQ in the germline V gene (reference sequence). The CDR3 contains 12 residues. The CDR3: CASSLEGPLSYF. CDR3 DNA sequence: TGTGCCAGCAGCTTAGAAGGTCCGCTATCTTACTTT.

A few counts support this clonotype. This chain joins TRBV9 and TRBJ2-2; 7 bases line up with TRBD1. The V gene end was trimmed by 0 bases and the J gene end by 0 bases; junction bases not matched to a gene: 5. CDR3 length: 17 residues. Looked up from germline, CDR1 is SGDLS and CDR2 is YYNGEE. The CDR3 nucleotides read TGTGCCAGCAGCGTAGAAAGAACAGGGGCGAACACCGGGGAGCTGTTTTTT. Amino acids: CASSVERTGANTGELFF.

This rearrangement joins TRBV9 to TRBJ2-7; 8 bases are a match to TRBD1. Germline CDR1 reads SGDLS; CDR2 reads YYNGEE. The J segment lost 0 bases and the V segment lost 2 bases, leaving 4 bases of the junction unmatched. CDR3 length equals 15 residues. DNA of the CDR3: TGTGCCAGCAGCGTCGGACAGGGTCTCTCCTACGAGCAGTACTTC. Its translation: CASSVGQGLSYEQYF.

The chain recombines TRBV4-3 with TRBJ2-7; 7 bases align to TRBD2. Germline CDR1 reads LGHNA; CDR2 reads YSLEER. The CDR3 totals 15 residues. V lost 1 base, J lost 5 bases, and 8 bases stayed unmatched. The DNA for the CDR3 is TGCGCCAGCAGCCAAGTCGGTGCAGGGAGGGACGAGCAGTACTTC. Translated, it gives CASSQVGAGRDEQYF.

This chain uses TRBV29-1 with TRBJ1-2; D call uncertain. V was clipped by 5 bases and J by 5 bases, with 12 bases between them. Germline V gene data show CDR1 as SQVTM and CDR2 as ANQGSEA. CDR3 length equals 12 residues. The CDR3 region is CSVRMGVYGYTF. Written as DNA, the CDR3 is TGCAGCGTTAGGATGGGCGTATATGGCTACACCTTC.

The chain recombines TRBV5-4 with TRBJ2-2; 8 positions match TRBD2. The CDR3 is 15 residues long. With 4 bases clipped from V and 6 bases from J, the junction kept 8 bases outside the gene matches. Germline V CDR1 and CDR2: SGHNT, YYREEE (reference sequence). The CDR3, as DNA: TGTGCCAGCAGCCGCGGGGTAGCGGGATCCGGGGAGCTGTTTTTT. Translated, it gives CASSRGVAGSGELFF. Combining the CDR3 with reference TRBV5-4 and TRBJ2-2 gives the whole variable domain ETGVTQSPTHLIKTRGQQVTLRCSSQSGHNTVSWYQQALGQGPQFIFQYYREEENGRGNFPPRFSGLQFPNYSSELNVNALELDDSALYLCASSRGVAGSGELFFGEGSRLTVL.

This clonotype came up a few times. The J gene is TRBJ1-1, the V gene TRBV6-1; D perhaps matches TRBD1 (5 bases). Trimming took off 7 bases at V and 2 bases at J, with 11 bases between the two ends. The germline V gene has CDR1 MNHNS and CDR2 SASEGT. CDR3 size: 13 residues. The CDR3 nucleotides are TGTGCCAGCACCGGGGGAGATAACACTGAAGCTTTCTTT. Amino acids: CASTGGDNTEAFF.

The chain combines TRBV7-6 with TRBJ1-3; D call uncertain. Trimming left V 5 bases short and J 4 bases short, with 15 bases between. The CDR3 totals 15 residues. Looked up from germline, CDR1 is SGHVS and CDR2 is FNYEAQ. This CDR3 reads CASSPLASGGNTIYF. For the CDR3, the DNA is TGTGCCAGCAGCCCCCTCGCCTCGGGCGGAAACACCATATATTTT.

CDR3 residues: CASSLAFGGADDEQFF. The CDR3 DNA sequence: TGTGCCAGCAGCTTAGCGTTTGGTGGGGCTGACGATGAGCAGTTCTTC. V gene TRBV11-2 combines with J gene TRBJ2-1, with D perhaps matching TRBD1 (5 bases). The CDR3 is 16 residues long. V lost 1 base and J 8 bases, leaving 18 bases between the germline ends. Germline loops: CDR1 SGHAT, CDR2 FQNNGV.

The table lists this clonotype with a few counts. The chain couples TRBV7-2 to TRBJ2-2, with 7 nucleotides matching TRBD1. Trimming at V came to 3 bases and at J to 4 bases, leaving 11 bases not matched to a gene. CDR1 and CDR2 (germline): SGHTA, FQGNSA. CDR3 length: 17 residues. The DNA for the CDR3 is TGTGCCAGCAGCTTTCGTTCTACAGGGGTCGTCACCGGGGAGCTGTTTTTT. Its translation is CASSFRSTGVVTGELFF. Filled out from reference TRBV7-2 and TRBJ2-2, the complete variable domain reads GAGVSQSPSNKVTEKGKDVELRCDPISGHTALYWYRQSLGQGLEFLIYFQGNSAPDKSGLPSDRFSAERTGGSVSTLTIQRTQQEDSAVYLCASSFRSTGVVTGELFFGEGSRLTVL.

The rearrangement links TRBV6-5 to TRBJ1-6, with D maybe TRBD1 (5 bases). Germline V gives CDR1 MNHEY, CDR2 SVGAGI. V was pared by 0 bases and J by 4 bases, with 10 bases between. The CDR3 is 16 residues long. The chain's CDR3 is CASSYSRDSYNSPLHF. CDR3 DNA: TGTGCCAGCAGTTACTCCAGGGATTCGTATAATTCACCCCTCCACTTT.

This clonotype appeared a few times. The gene calls are TRBV5-5 and TRBJ2-1; D is ambiguous. This CDR3 is 16 amino acids long. V lost 0 bases, J lost 6 bases, and 16 bases lay in between. The germline gives CDR1 SGHKS, CDR2 YYEKEE (reference sequence). CDR3 sequence: CASSLEFNSISNEQFF. The CDR3 nucleotides are TGTGCCAGCAGCTTGGAATTTAACAGCATCTCCAATGAGCAGTTCTTC.

The genes are TRBV15 and TRBJ2-1, with D hard to call. Trimming took 1 base from V and 7 from J, leaving 14 bases between them. Germline V gives CDR1 LNHNV, CDR2 YYDKDF (reference sequence). This CDR3 contains 15 residues. The CDR3 loop is CATSRVGNGLNEQFF. CDR3 bases: TGTGCCACCAGCAGAGTGGGGAACGGTTTGAATGAGCAGTTCTTC.

This clonotype has just a few counts. This chain links TRBV6-6 with TRBJ2-1; no clear D. The germline CDR1 and CDR2 sequences are MNHNY and SVGAGI (reference sequence). CDR3 length equals 14 residues. V was pared by 8 bases and J by 9 bases, with 20 bases between. The CDR3 coding sequence is TGTGCCAGCGCGCCGGTGGCAGGCTCAAGTGAGCAGTTCTTC. It codes for CASAPVAGSSEQFF.